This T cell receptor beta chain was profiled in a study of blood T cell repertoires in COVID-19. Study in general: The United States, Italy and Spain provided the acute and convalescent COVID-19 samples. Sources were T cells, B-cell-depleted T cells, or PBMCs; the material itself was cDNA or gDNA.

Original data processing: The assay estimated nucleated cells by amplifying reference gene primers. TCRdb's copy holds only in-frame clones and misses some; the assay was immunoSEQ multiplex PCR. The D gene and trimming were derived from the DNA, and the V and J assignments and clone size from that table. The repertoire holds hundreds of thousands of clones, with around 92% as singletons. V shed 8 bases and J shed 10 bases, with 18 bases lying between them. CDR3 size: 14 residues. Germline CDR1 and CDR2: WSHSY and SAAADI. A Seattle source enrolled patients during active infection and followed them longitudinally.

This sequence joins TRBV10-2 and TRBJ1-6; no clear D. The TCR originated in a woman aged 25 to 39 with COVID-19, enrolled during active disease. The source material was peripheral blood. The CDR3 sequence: CASRPSPGGSPLHF. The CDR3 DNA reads TGCGCCAGCCGACCCAGTCCGGGTGGATCACCCCTCCACTTT.